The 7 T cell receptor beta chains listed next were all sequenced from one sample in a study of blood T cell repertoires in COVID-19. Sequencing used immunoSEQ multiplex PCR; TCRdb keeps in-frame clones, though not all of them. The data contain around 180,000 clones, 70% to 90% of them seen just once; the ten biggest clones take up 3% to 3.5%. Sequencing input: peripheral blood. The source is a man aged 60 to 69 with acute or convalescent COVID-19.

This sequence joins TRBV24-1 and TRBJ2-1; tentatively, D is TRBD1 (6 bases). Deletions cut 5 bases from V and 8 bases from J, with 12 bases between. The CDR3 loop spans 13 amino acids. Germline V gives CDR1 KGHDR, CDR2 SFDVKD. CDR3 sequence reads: CATSGPTGYEQFF. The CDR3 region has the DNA TGTGCCACCAGTGGTCCTACAGGGTATGAGCAGTTCTTC.

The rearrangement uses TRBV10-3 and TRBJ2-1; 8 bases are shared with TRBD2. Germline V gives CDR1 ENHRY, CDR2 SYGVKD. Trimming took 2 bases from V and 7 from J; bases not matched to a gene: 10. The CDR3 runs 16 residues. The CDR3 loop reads CAISEVTGGPSNEQFF. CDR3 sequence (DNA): TGTGCCATCAGTGAGGTAACGGGAGGGCCTTCGAATGAGCAGTTCTTC.

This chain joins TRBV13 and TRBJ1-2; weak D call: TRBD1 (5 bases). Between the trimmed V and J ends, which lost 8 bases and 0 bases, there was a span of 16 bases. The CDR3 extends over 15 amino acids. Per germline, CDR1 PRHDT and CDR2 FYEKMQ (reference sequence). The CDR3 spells CASGDSYPANYGYTF. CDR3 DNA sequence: TGTGCCAGCGGAGACAGCTACCCGGCTAACTATGGCTACACCTTC. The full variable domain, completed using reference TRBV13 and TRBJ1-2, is AAGVIQSPRHLIKEKRETATLKCYPIPRHDTVYWYQQGPGQDPQFLISFYEKMQSDKGSIPDRFSAQQFSDYHSELNMSSLELGDSALYFCASGDSYPANYGYTFGSGTRLTVV.

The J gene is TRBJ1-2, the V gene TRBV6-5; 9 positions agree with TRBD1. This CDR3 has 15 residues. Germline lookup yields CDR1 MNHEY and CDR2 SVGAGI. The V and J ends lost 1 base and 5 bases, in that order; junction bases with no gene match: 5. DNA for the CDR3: TGTGCCAGCAGTTACTACACAGGGGGCGCGTATGGCTACACCTTC. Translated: CASSYYTGGAYGYTF.

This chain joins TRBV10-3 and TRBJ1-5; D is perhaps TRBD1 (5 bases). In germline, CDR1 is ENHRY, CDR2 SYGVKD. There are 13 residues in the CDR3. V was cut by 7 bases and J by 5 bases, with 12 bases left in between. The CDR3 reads CAIKAGGDQPQHF. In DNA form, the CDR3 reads TGTGCCATCAAGGCGGGGGGAGATCAGCCCCAGCATTTT.

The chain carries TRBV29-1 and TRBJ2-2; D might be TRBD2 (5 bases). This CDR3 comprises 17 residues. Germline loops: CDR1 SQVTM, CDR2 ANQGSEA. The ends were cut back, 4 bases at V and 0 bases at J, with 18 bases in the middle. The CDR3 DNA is TGCAGCGTTGTTCCCCTGGGAGACAAGGCGAACACCGGGGAGCTGTTTTTT. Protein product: CSVVPLGDKANTGELFF.

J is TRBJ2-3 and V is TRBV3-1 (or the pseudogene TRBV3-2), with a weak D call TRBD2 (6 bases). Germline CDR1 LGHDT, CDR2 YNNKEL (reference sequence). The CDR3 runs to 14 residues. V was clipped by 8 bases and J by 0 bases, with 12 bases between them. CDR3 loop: CASGGISSTDTQYF. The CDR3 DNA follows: TGTGCCAGCGGAGGGATCTCTAGCACAGATACGCAGTATTTT.